This record looks at one TCR beta chain sequence and its context. What antigen it recognizes has not been identified. No much larger clone exists at a distance of one base, and base qualities are not known. The library was generated by the immunoSEQ multiplex PCR assay. A mixture of 60 forward primers for TCR Vbeta segments and 13 reverse primers for TCR Jbeta segments was used in the multiplex PCR. The CDR3 region of rearranged TCR beta genes was amplified from genomic DNA by a multiplex PCR assay. The amplified TCR beta libraries were sequenced on the Illumina HiSeq System as 87-base-pair reads. Per the source publication's procedure: In a later analysis, about 80 million unique TCR beta chains were counted across the approximately 640 repertoires, and roughly 11 million of these chains were shared by at least two donors. A nearest-neighbor algorithm error-corrected the raw reads and collapsed the reads into unique sequences, merging closely related sequences to remove PCR and sequencing errors. V, D and J gene segments were assigned by aligning CDR3 sequences to IMGT reference sequences. Each retained sequence needed at least a six-nucleotide match to both a V gene segment and a J gene segment. Rearrangements were classified as productive when the CDR3 lacked stop codons and remained in frame with V and J, and all other rearrangements were classified as non-productive. Following IMGT convention, CDR3 was defined as the stretch from the second conserved V-encoded cysteine to the conserved J-encoded phenylalanine. In an earlier analysis of around 570 of the donors, sequences lacking an unambiguous match to a single V gene segment were excluded. In an earlier analysis of about 590 of the donors, a V segment was called functional when productive rearrangements were above 56.7%, and segregating when the standard deviation between donors exceeded 5%. A statistical classification framework was built for diagnosing cytomegalovirus status from the catalog of TCR beta chain sequences. A later analysis assigned V and J genes by comparing TCR nucleotide sequences with IMGT/GENE-DB human TR gene sequences. Using the TCRdist pipeline, a later analysis assigned CDR3 sequences along with most-parsimonious VDJ recombination scenarios. In a later analysis, each TCR beta chain was defined by its CDR3 amino acid sequence together with its V-gene family, and reads lacking a unique V-gene family were excluded. As a way to deal with suspected cross-contamination and a sequencing artifact, a later analysis dropped hundreds of nucleotide sequences that were highly shared and had low generation probability. For each public chain, a later analysis derived a clonal expansion index from normalized ranks of inferred template counts within each repertoire. In a later analysis, generation probabilities were computed using a VDJ recombination model fitted to out-of-frame rearrangements, and the results were checked against IGoR. Hypergeometric tests were used in a later analysis to score TCR-TCR, TCR-HLA and TCR-CMV co-occurrence, with a repertoire-size bias correction applied to the TCR pairs. False discovery rates were estimated in a later analysis by permuting HLA or CMV assignments 20 times. A later analysis grouped co-occurring TCRs with DBSCAN, adding TCRdist sequence similarity when clustering within HLA-allele-positive subsets. Co-occurrence clustering excluded repertoires with fewer than 30,000 or more than 120,000 public chains, plus five with anomalous nucleotide sharing. What TCRdb holds here is the immuneACCESS table cut down to in-frame rearrangements. Part of the clones is not present; checked against another copy, under half of the missing clones reflect an unresolved V gene, and the others are unexplained. V, J and clone size reflect that table, while D and trimming were determined from the DNA. In this sample the table shows approximately 77,000 clones, 60% to 80% of which occur a single time. In total, the top ten clones hold 7% to 7.5% of the sample.

This sample is part of a study of cytomegalovirus exposure and HLA in healthy donors (dated by TCRdb to about 2017). Background for the entire study: According to an earlier analysis of 587 of the donors, about 179 million T cells yielded 117 million unique TCR beta sequences and less than 300 Gb of sequence data. Every discovery cohort repertoire had been produced on one sequencing platform. A later analysis re-analyzed previously published TCR beta repertoires from roughly 690 donors and added high-resolution HLA genotyping to study TCR occurrence patterns. In the later analysis, no new phenotypic data were used to find candidate immune exposures; instead, reliance was placed on TCR beta sequences and their occurrence across donors. The study was designed to test whether signatures of past pathogen exposure could be identified by cataloging public T cell receptors. A later genetic analysis used genome-wide SNP genotypes for about three fifths of the roughly 700 donors, treating that subset as a discovery cohort. Of the roughly 410 genotyped donors, 75% to 85% were placed in the genetic ancestry cluster associated with self-reported Caucasian donors. Approximately 310 gigabases of sequencing data and around 85 million unique TCR sequences made up an early release that covered around 640 HLA-typed donors. Alongside the repertoire data, information on donor age, sex, ethnicity and CMV serostatus was compiled. The number of typed donors differed by locus: roughly 629-640 for A, B, C, DRB1 and DQB1; approximately 520 for DQA1; around 610 for DPA1; and 450 to 480 for DPB1. Roughly 5 DR-DQ haplotypes were handled as single units for association and clustering, since linkage in the cohort was strong. Besides the first cohort of 500 to 700 subjects, a separate validation cohort made up of roughly 120 different subjects was used. The study combined high-throughput TCR immunosequencing, statistical association of individual TCRs with disease status, and machine learning to predict cytomegalovirus infection status. Across approximately 400 genotyped donors of the cohort, an average of roughly 230,000 unique TCR beta nucleotide sequences per donor were sequenced, and around 19% of those sequences were non-productive. Both class I and class II loci were covered by HLA typing, at four-digit resolution. The study used immunosequencing to profile the T cell repertoires of several hundred subjects and linked those repertoires to cytomegalovirus serostatus. An earlier analysis of 500 to 650 of the donors applied high-throughput TCR beta sequencing to assess whether each TCR beta V gene segment acted as functional or pseudogenic. Overall study outcomes, separate from this receptor: According to a later analysis, TCR association rates differed among HLA loci, with DRB1 alleles showing the most associated TCRs and HLA-C alleles showing the fewest. When HLA alleles, especially DR and DQ, strongly co-occurred, TCR associations were difficult to assign to individual alleles. In vitro tests confirmed that a few of the cytomegalovirus-associated TCR beta chains recognize cytomegalovirus antigens. Compared with the roughly 710-donor mean, donors in an Asian-associated ancestry cluster had fewer N-insertions in productive TCRs, according to a later genetic analysis. A later analysis associated roughly 17,000 TCR beta sequences with specific HLA alleles at a false discovery rate of 0.05. In both the original and validation cohorts, the classifier was reported to diagnose cytomegalovirus status with high specificity and sensitivity. About 17 rarely observed V segments, including chromosome 9 orphons, were excluded from the earlier analysis of several hundred of the donors because counts were too low. In a later genetic analysis, a missense DCLRE1C variant was associated with V-gene and J-gene trimming of TCR beta chains, and the association was replicated in an independent cohort. A later analysis found that HLA-associated TCR beta chains were more clonally expanded and had lower generation probabilities than equally common non-associated chains. The cohort was sequenced for TCR beta chains only, and without alpha or paired-chain data the features that could be detected were limited. Because HLA typing was missing for some donors at each locus, association tests included only the typed subset. The authors suggested that the approach could potentially be extended to other disease states and immunological phenotypes. The sequencing pipeline was judged likely to have produced a cluster of highly shared sequence variants as a technical artifact. A further reported finding was that TCR beta sequences accurately predicted the HLA-A and HLA-B alleles for most subjects in the first cohort. The presence/absence analyses assumed that sequencing depth was roughly uniform across donors, and that assumption may not be true. Linkage disequilibrium might explain the correlated functional status among segregating V segments, but an unknown experimental factor could not be ruled out. The only immune exposure information available for the cohort was CMV serostatus. Some IMGT-functional V segments, including TRBV6-2 and TRBV6-3, could not be told apart with the 87-base-pair reads, so those segments were excluded. A later analysis reported that several top co-occurrence clusters appeared linked to parvovirus B19, influenza, CMV and Epstein-Barr virus. An earlier analysis of around 500 of the donors showed that most TCR beta V segments appeared in productive rearrangements either about 90% or about 30% of the time, which broadly matched IMGT annotations. Across donors, most TCR sequences were observed very rarely, whereas some public TCRs were present in many individuals. A total of about 150 TCR beta chains were listed by the study as associated with cytomegalovirus. A later analysis found that most CMV-associated TCR beta chains appeared HLA-restricted, with HLA associations seemingly driven largely by CMV exposure.

The cohort consisted of 600 or so healthy bone marrow donors. Cohort members were all nominally healthy when sampled, although unrecorded immune exposures were likely present. The donor was CMV seronegative and was included in the group of about 400 seronegative cohort members. A peripheral blood sample was collected from each donor, and TCR beta sequencing was performed on peripheral blood mononuclear cells. Genomic DNA extraction from the blood cell samples was performed with the Qiagen DNeasy Blood Extraction Kit. V is trimmed back by 2 bases and J by 4 bases, and the junction contains 7 bases that no gene match accounts for. Reading the germline V gene gives CDR1 LGHNA and CDR2 YSLEER. Taken from cysteine to phenylalanine, the CDR3 has 15 residues. Only CDR3 DNA remains: 45 bases, in frame from the first base.

The specimen sequenced was PBMCs. The sequence was obtained from a middle-aged woman in good health and CMV-seronegative. The rearranged segments are TRBV4-3 and TRBJ2-5, and 7 junctional nucleotides match TRBD1. The CDR3 region: CASSQSYRGRETQYF. The DNA is TGCGCCAGCAGCCAATCATACAGGGGTCGAGAGACCCAGTACTTC.